This T cell receptor beta chain was documented in a study of spatial heterogeneity in lung cancer. Looking at the study overall: A T cell module score from matched bulk RNA-seq correlated strongly with TCR transcript counts in tumor regions. Study conclusions and caveats: Expanded intratumoral alpha and beta TCR counts tracked tumor mutation counts.

TCRdb used MiXCR to reprocess the 5' RACE reads, holding one entry per CDR3 protein. The table includes approximately 6,700 distinct CDR3 sequences, approximately 1.2% detected once. This clonotype is medium-sized by share. Its antigen is undetermined. CDR1 is SQVTM, CDR2 ANQGSEA, per germline. The CDR3 is 13 amino acids. Trimming took 6 bases from V and 9 from J; bases not matched to a gene: 4. Time point of the sample: sample taken at primary tumor resection. The donor population consisted of just over 70 patients with untreated, early-stage non-small cell lung cancer. Whole RNA came from tumor, nontumor lung or frozen PBMC and was sequenced without being sorted.

This chain joins TRBV29-1 and TRBJ2-1; the match to TRBD2 covers 14 bases. The material sequenced was lung tumor tissue, taken at surgery. This clonotype was obtained from a male donor with early-stage non-small cell lung cancer. The chain's CDR3 is CSVTSGGGSEQFF. The DNA for the CDR3 is TGCAGCGTGACTAGCGGGGGGGGTAGTGAGCAGTTCTTC.